Listed below are T cell receptor beta chains from one sample, sequenced in a study of blood T cell repertoires in COVID-19. Profiled with immunoSEQ multiplex PCR; TCRdb holds only in-frame clones, not every one. This sample has 250,000 to 350,000 clones, with about 87% found just once. The sequenced sample consisted of PBMCs or T cells enriched from blood (not recorded which). The receptors shown here come from a woman aged 18-29 years who had recovered from COVID-19. CDR3s include the opening cysteine and the closing phenylalanine or tryptophan. The D gene is left open where the match is weak. The listing skips clone size in some rows; elsewhere it reads once, few, many or a size class.

clone_size j_call v_call d_call cdr3_aa cdr3_nt
once TRBJ2-3 TRBV28 TRBD1 CASRPRQGAGGDTQYF TGTGCCAGCAGACCTCGACAGGGGGCGGGGGGAGATACGCAGTATTTT
NA TRBJ1-2 TRBV4-3 TRBD1 CASSHRTGRRYTF TGCGCCAGCAGCCATAGGACAGGGAGACGCTACACCTTC
NA TRBJ1-1 TRBV5-1 NA CASSLQGRDTEAFF TGCGCCAGCAGCTTACAGGGTAGGGACACTGAAGCTTTCTTT
NA TRBJ2-4 TRBV27 TRBD2 CASRTSGTLAKNIQYF TGTGCCAGCAGAACTAGCGGGACCTTAGCCAAAAACATTCAGTACTTC
NA TRBJ1-2 TRBV5-4 NA CASSFFAVYGYTF TGTGCCAGCAGCTTTTTCGCAGTTTATGGCTACACCTTC
NA TRBJ2-1 TRBV5-1 NA CASSLGGPPYNEQFF TGCGCCAGCAGCTTGGGGGGGCCCCCCTACAATGAGCAGTTCTTC
few TRBJ2-2 TRBV9 TRBD2 CASSVGRTSGGFWGELFF TGTGCCAGCAGCGTAGGTAGGACTAGCGGAGGATTCTGGGGGGAGCTGTTTTTT
NA TRBJ2-5 TRBV30 NA CAWTIGEETQYF TGTGCCTGGACAATAGGGGAAGAGACCCAGTACTTC
NA TRBJ2-4 TRBV12-3/TRBV12-4 NA CASSLPPENIQYF TGTGCCAGCAGTCTACCGCCGGAAAACATTCAGTACTTC
NA TRBJ2-3 TRBV19 TRBD2 CASSTSGKGSTDTQYF TGTGCCAGTAGTACTAGCGGGAAAGGAAGCACAGATACGCAGTATTTT
NA TRBJ1-2 TRBV4-3 TRBD1 CASSQGTGTGYGYTF TGCGCCAGCAGCCAAGGGACAGGGACGGGCTATGGCTACACCTTC
NA TRBJ2-5 TRBV3-1/TRBV3-2 NA CASSQARQNYQETQYF TGTGCCAGCAGCCAAGCGAGACAGAATTACCAAGAGACCCAGTACTTC
NA TRBJ1-2 TRBV5-6 NA CASSLSSGSGGYTF TGTGCCAGCAGCTTGAGTTCCGGGAGCGGTGGCTACACCTTC
NA TRBJ1-2 TRBV7-6 TRBD1 CASSRDRGTRGYTF TGTGCCAGCAGCCGTGACAGGGGGACCCGGGGCTACACCTTC
NA TRBJ2-3 TRBV28 TRBD2 CASSLGLAQDTQYF TGTGCCAGCAGTCTGGGACTAGCTCAGGATACGCAGTATTTT
once TRBJ1-6 TRBV6-1 NA CASSELGGAGNYSPLHF TGTGCCAGCAGTGAATTGGGTGGGGCGGGGAACTATTCACCCCTCCACTTT